This T cell receptor (beta chain) was identified in a study of T-cell reconstitution after alpha-beta-depleted transplantation in children. Unique molecular identifiers were used to barcode this TCRbeta library. Each CDR3 protein is one row after TCRdb ran MiXCR on the PCR reads. The sample has more than 550,000 distinct CDR3 sequences, roughly a tenth seen once. The CDR3 consists of 14 residues. The V segment lost 6 bases and the J segment 4 bases; nucleotides outside the gene matches: 5. Germline V gene sequence: CDR1 MDHEN, CDR2 SYDVKM. This clonotype came up many times. This clonotype originated in a human donor who donated a stem cell graft to a child with acute myeloid leukemia. The chain is built from TRBV28 and TRBJ2-7; 11 bases match TRBD2. This material consisted of PBMCs from the stem cell graft donor, taken from the stem cell graft. CDR3 nucleotides: TGTGCCAGCAGGACTAGCGGGGTCCCTTACGAGCAGTACTTC. Its protein product is CASRTSGVPYEQYF.